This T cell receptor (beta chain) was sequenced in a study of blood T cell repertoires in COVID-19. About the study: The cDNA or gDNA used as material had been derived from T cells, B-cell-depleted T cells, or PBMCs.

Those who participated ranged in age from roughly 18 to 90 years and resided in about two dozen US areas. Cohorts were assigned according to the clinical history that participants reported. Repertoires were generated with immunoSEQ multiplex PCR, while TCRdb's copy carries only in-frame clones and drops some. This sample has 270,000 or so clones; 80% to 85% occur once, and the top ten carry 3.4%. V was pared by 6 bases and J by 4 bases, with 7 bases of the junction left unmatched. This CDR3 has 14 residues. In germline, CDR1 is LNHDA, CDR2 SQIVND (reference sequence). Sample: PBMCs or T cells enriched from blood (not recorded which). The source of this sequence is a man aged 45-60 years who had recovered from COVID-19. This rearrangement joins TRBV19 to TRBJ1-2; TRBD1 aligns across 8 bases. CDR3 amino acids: CASSLRQGTYGYTF. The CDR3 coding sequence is TGTGCCAGTAGCCTTAGACAGGGGACCTATGGCTACACCTTC. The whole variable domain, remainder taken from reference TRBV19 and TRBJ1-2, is DGGITQSPKYLFRKEGQNVTLSCEQNLNHDAMYWYRQDPGQGLRLIYYSQIVNDFQKGDIAEGYSVSREKKESFPLTVTSAQKNPTAFYLCASSLRQGTYGYTFGSGTRLTVV.